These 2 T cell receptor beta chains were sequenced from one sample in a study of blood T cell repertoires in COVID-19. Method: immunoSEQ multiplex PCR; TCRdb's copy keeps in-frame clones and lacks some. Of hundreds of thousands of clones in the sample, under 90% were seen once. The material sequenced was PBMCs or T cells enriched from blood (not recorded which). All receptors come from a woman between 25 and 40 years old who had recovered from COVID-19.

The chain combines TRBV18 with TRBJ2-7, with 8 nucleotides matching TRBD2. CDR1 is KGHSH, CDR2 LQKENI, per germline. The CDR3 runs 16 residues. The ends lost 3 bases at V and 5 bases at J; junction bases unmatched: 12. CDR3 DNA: TGTGCCAGCTCACCGGTTATTACTAGCGGAGGACACGAGCAGTACTTC. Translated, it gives CASSPVITSGGHEQYF.

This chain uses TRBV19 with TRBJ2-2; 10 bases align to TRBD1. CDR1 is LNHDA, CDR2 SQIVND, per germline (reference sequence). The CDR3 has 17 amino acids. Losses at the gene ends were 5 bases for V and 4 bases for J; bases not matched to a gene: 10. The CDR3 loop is CASSLDRGRLSTGELFF. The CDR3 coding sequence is TGTGCCAGTAGTCTCGACAGGGGGCGTTTGAGCACCGGGGAGCTGTTTTTT.